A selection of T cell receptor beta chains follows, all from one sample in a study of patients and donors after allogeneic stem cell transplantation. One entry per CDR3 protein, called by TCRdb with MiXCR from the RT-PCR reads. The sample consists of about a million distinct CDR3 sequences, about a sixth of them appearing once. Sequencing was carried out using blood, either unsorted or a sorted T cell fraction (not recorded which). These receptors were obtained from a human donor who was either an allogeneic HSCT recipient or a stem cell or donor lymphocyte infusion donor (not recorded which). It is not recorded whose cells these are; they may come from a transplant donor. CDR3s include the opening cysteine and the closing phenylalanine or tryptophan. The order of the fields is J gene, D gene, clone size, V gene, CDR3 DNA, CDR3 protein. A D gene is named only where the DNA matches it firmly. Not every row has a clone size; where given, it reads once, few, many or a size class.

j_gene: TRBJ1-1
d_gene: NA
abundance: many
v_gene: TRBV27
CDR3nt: TGTGCCAGCAGTGTGACAGTCATGAACACTGAAGCTTTCTTT
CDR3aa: CASSVTVMNTEAFF

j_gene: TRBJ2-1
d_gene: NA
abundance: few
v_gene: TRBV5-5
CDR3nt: TGTGCCAGCAGCTTAATGTGGCGGCAGGGTAGTGAGCAGTTCTTC
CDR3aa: CASSLMWRQGSEQFF

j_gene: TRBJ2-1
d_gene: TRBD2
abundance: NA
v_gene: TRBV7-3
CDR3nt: TGTGCCAGCAGCTTAACTGCTCTCGGGGGGGCCAATGAGCAGTTCTTC
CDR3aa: CASSLTALGGANEQFF

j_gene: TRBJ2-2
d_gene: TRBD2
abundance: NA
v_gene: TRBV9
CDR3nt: TGTGCCAGCAGCGTAGACCCCTCTAGCGGGATGGGCACCGGGGAGCTGTTTTTT
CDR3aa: CASSVDPSSGMGTGELFF

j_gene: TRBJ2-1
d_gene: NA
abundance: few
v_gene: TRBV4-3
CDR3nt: TGCGCCAGCAGCCAAGAATTTAATCTGGCCGGGAATGAGCAGTTCTTC
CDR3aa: CASSQEFNLAGNEQFF

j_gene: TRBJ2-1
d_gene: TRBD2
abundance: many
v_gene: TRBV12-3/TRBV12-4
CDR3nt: TGTGCCAGCAGTCCCGGGACTAGCGGGGTAAATGAGCAGTTCTTC
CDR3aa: CASSPGTSGVNEQFF

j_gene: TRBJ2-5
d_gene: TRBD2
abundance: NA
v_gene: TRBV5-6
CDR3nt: TGTGCCAGCAGCGGGGGGACTAGCGGGAAAAGTGAGACCCAGTACTTC
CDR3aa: CASSGGTSGKSETQYF

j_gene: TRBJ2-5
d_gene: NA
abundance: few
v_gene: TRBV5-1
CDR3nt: TGCGCCAGCAGCCTATTAATGACGGATGGAGAGACCCAGTACTTC
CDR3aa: CASSLLMTDGETQYF

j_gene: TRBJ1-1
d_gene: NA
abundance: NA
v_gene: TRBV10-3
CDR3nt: TGTGCCATCAGCCGTTCAGGGCCGGGGAACACTGAAGCTTTCTTT
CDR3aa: CAISRSGPGNTEAFF

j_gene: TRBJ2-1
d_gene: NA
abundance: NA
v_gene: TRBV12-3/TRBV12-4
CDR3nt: TGTGCCACCGCCGGGCGGGCAAAGGTCAATGAGCAGTTCTTC
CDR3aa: CATAGRAKVNEQFF

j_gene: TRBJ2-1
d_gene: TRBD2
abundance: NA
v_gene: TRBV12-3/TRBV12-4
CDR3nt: TGTGCCGTCGATAGGACTAGCGGGCCTCCCTACAATGAGCAGTTCTTC
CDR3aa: CAVDRTSGPPYNEQFF

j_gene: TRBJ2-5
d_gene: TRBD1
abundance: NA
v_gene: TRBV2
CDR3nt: TGTGCCAGCAGGGAGACAGGGGGAGGAGAGACCCAGTACTTC
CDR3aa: CASRETGGGETQYF

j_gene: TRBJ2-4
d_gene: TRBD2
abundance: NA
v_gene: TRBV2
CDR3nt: TGTGCCCTACAACTAGCGGAGGGGGATGAGTACTTC
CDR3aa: CALQLAEGDEYF

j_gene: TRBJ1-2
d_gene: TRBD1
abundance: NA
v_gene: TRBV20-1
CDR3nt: TGCAGTGCTAGAGATGGACAGGGGAGGACCTATGGCTACACCTTC
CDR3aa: CSARDGQGRTYGYTF

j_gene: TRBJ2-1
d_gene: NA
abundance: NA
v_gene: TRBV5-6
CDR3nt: TGTGCCAGCAGCCTCAGGGAGCTGTCCCAGGGTGAGCAGTTCTTC
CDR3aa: CASSLRELSQGEQFF

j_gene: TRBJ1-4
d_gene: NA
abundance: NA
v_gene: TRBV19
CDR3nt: TGTGCCAGTAGTACCACGGACGCCCGGGTTCTCTTT
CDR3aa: CASSTTDARVLF

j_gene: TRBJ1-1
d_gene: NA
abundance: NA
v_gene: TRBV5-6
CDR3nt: TGTGCCAGCAGCTTTCCGCTGGGGGTCACTGAAGCTTTCTTT
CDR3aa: CASSFPLGVTEAFF

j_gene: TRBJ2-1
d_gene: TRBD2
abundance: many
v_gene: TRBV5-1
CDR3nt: TGCGCCAGCGGCGGGACTAGCGGGTTCTACAATGAGCAGTTCTTC
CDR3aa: CASGGTSGFYNEQFF

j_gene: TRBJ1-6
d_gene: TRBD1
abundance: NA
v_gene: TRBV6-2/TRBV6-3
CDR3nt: TGTGCCAGCAGCTGGGGGACAGAAGATTCACCCCTCCACTTT
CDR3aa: CASSWGTEDSPLHF

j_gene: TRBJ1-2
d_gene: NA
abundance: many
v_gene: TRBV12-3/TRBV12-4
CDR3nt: TGTGCCAGCACCCCGACAGGCCTTCATGGCTACACCTTC
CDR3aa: CASTPTGLHGYTF

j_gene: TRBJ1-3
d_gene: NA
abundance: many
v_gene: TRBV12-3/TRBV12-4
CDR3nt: TGTGCCAGCAGTTTAAGCCGGGGAGGTGGAAACACCATATATTTT
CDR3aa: CASSLSRGGGNTIYF

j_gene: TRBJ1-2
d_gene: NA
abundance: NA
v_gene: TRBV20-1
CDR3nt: TGCAGTGCTAGAGAGCGAAGCTATGGCTACACCTTC
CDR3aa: CSARERSYGYTF

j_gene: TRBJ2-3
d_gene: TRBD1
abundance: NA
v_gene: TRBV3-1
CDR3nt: TGTGCCAGCAGCCAATTACAGGGGGATACGCAGTATTTT
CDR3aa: CASSQLQGDTQYF

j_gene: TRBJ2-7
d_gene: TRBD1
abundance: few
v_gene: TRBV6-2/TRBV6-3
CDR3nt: TGTGCCAGCAGACCAGGACAGGGGACCTCCTACGAGCAGTACTTC
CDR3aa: CASRPGQGTSYEQYF

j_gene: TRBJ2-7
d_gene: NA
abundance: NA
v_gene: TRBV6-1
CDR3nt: TGTGCCAGCAGTGAAGCCTCGGGCCACGAGCAGTACTTC
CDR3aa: CASSEASGHEQYF

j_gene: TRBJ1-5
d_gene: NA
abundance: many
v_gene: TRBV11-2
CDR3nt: TGTGCCAGCAGCTTAGAAGGCGGGGGCCGTCAGCCCCAGCATTTT
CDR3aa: CASSLEGGGRQPQHF

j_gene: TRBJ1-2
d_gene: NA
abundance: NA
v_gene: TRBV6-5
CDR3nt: TGTGCCGCCGGACCAGGGTCTTCTGGCTACACCTTC
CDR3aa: CAAGPGSSGYTF

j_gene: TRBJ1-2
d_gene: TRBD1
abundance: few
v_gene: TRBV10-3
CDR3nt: TGTGCCATCAGTTCACGGGACAGGGGTAACTATGGCTACACCTTC
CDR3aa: CAISSRDRGNYGYTF

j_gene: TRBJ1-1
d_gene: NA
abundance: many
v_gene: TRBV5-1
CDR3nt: TGCGCCAGCACCTTGGACAGCTTGAACACTGAAGCTTTCTTT
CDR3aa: CASTLDSLNTEAFF

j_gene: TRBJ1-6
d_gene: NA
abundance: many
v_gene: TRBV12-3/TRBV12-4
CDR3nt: TGTGCCAGCGGTTATCCCCTCCACTTT
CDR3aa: CASGYPLHF

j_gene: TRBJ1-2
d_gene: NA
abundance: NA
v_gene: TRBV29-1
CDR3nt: TGCAGCGTTGGCATCCTACGGGGCTATGGCTACACCTTC
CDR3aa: CSVGILRGYGYTF

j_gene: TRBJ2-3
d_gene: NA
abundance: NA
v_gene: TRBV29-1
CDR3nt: TGCAGCGTTTATCTCGCCGGCCCGGGCACAGATACGCAGTATTTT
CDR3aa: CSVYLAGPGTDTQYF

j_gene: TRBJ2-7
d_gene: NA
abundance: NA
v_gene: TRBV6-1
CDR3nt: TGTGCCAGCAACCCCACCGCGGCGGTTACCTACGAGCAGTACTTC
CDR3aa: CASNPTAAVTYEQYF

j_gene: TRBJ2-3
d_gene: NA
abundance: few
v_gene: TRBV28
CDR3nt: TGTGCCAGCAGTTTCTATAGCACAGATACGCAGTATTTT
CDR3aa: CASSFYSTDTQYF

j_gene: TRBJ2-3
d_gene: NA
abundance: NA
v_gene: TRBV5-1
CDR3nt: TGCGCCAGCAGGGAACAGGGTAGTAGTGGAGATACGCAGTATTTT
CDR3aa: CASREQGSSGDTQYF

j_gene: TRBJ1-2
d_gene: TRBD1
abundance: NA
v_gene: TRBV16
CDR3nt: TGTGCCAGCAGCCAAGAGGGGAAGGGGGCTCGTGGCTACACCTTC
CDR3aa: CASSQEGKGARGYTF

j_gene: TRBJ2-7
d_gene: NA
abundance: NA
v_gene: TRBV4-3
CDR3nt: TGCGCCAGCAGCCAAGTGGTCAGGGGTCCACCCTACGAGCAGTACTTC
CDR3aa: CASSQVVRGPPYEQYF

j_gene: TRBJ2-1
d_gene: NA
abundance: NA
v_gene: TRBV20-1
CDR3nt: TGCAGTGCTAGAGATCCAAAGGGGAACAATGAGCAGTTCTTC
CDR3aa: CSARDPKGNNEQFF

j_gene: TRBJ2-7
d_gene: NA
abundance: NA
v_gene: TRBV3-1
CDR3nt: TGTGCCAGCAGCATAAGCCCTTCGAACTACGAGCAGTACTTC
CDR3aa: CASSISPSNYEQYF

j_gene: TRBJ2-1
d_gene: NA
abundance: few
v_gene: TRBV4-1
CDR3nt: TGCGCCAGCAGCCAAGTAACGGGAATTAAACCGAATGAGCAGTTCTTC
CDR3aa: CASSQVTGIKPNEQFF

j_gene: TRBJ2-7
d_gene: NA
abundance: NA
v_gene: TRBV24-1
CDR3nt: TGTGCCACCAGTGGGACACCTTCCTACGAGCAGTACTTC
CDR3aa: CATSGTPSYEQYF

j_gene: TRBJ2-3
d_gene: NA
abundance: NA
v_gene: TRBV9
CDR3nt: TGTGCCAGCGACTCGGGGCGGGGCACAGATACGCAGTATTTT
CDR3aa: CASDSGRGTDTQYF

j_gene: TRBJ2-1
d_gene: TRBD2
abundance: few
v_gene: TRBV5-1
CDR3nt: TGCGCCAGCAGCTTGCTAGCGGGAAATGCCTACAATGAGCAGTTCTTC
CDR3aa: CASSLLAGNAYNEQFF

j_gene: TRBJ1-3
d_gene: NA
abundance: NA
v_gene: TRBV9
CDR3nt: TGTGCCAGCAGCGAGGGGATCCTTTTGGGGTGGAAAGGAAACACCATATATTTT
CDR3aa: CASSEGILLGWKGNTIYF

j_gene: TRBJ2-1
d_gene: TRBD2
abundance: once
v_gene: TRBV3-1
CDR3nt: TGTGCCAGCAGCCAGGCCCTTCTAGCGGGAGTGCACAATGAGCAGTTCTTC
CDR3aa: CASSQALLAGVHNEQFF

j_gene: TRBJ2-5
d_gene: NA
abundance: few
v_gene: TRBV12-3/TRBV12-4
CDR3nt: TGTGCCAGCGGCGTCGCGGGCTGGGGAGAGACCCAGTACTTC
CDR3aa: CASGVAGWGETQYF